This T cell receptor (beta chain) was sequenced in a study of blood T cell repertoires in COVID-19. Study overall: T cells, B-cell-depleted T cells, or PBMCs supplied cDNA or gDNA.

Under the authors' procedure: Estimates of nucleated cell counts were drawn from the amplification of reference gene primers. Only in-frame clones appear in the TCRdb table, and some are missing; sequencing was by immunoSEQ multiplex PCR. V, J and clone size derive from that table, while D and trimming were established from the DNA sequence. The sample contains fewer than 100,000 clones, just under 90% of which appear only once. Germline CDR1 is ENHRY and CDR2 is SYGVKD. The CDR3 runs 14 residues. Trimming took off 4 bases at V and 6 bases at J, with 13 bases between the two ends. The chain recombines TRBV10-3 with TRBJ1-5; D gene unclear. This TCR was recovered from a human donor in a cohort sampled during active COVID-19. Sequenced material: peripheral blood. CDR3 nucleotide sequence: TGTGCCATCAGTGCCGCATCGGCAGGTCAGCCCCAGCATTTT. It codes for CAISAASAGQPQHF.